This T cell receptor beta chain was identified during a study of CD4 T cells in relation to SARS-CoV-2 and coronaviruses. There are 13 residues in the CDR3. The V and J ends lost 2 bases and 13 bases respectively, with 13 bases between them. Germline CDR1 and CDR2: SGDLS and YYNGEE. Turning to this clone: Its specificity is unknown.

Clones were sequenced by immunoSEQ multiplex PCR, and TCRdb holds only the in-frame ones, with some missing. The sample yields more than 15,000 clones, around 77% seen once. Before the COVID-19 pandemic, during about 2010-2018, CD4+ T cells were taken from unexposed donors. After about 10 days of culture, CD4+ T cells were isolated. The chain combines TRBV9 with TRBJ1-6, with D uncertain. Source material: CD4+ T cells from PBMCs, cultured in vitro. This TCR derives from a human donor in good health. The CDR3 protein is CASSVGELPPLHF. CDR3 DNA: TGTGCCAGCAGCGTCGGCGAACTGCCGCCCCTCCACTTT.